This entry lists 30 T cell receptor beta chains sequenced from one sample in a study of identical twins. Via MiXCR, TCRdb re-called the 5' RACE reads, giving one row per CDR3 protein. The top ten clones hold roughly 0.4% of a sample with about 530,000 distinct CDR3 sequences, over 12% of them seen once. These sequences were also reported in another study, on yellow fever vaccine responses in identical twins.

Sequencing was done on a sample of CD4+ T cells sorted from blood. Source of these receptors: a woman between 18 and 29 years old in good health.

This sequence joins TRBV4-1 and TRBJ1-6; tentatively, D is TRBD1 (6 bases). CDR1 is MGHRA, CDR2 YSYEKL, per germline. The CDR3 sequence is 20 residues long. V lost 2 bases and J 7 bases, leaving 27 bases between the germline ends. CDR3 residues: CASSQSPGTLLPSGNSPLHF. In DNA form, the CDR3 reads TGCGCCAGCAGCCAAAGCCCCGGGACATTATTACCTTCAGGGAATTCACCCCTCCACTTT.

The table lists this clonotype with a few counts. V and J are TRBV18 and TRBJ2-5; 13 nucleotides agree with TRBD2. J gave up 1 base and V 3 bases, and 8 bases lay outside the gene matches. The CDR3 totals 18 residues. Germline lookup yields CDR1 KGHSH and CDR2 LQKENI. CDR3 amino acids: CASSPPGLAGALQETQYF. CDR3 bases: TGTGCCAGCTCACCTCCCGGACTAGCGGGAGCTCTCCAAGAGACCCAGTACTTC.

V and J are TRBV12-3 or TRBV12-4 and TRBJ2-5; 8 bases align to TRBD1. V trimming: 7 bases; J trimming: 4 bases; junction bases outside the gene matches: 11. This CDR3 has 15 residues. DNA of the CDR3: TGTGCCAGCAAACAACAGGGGGGCTTACGAGAGACCCAGTACTTC. Amino acids: CASKQQGGLRETQYF.

The CDR3: CASTTGGWRNTEAFF. The CDR3 nucleotides are TGTGCCAGCACTACAGGGGGCTGGCGTAACACTGAAGCTTTCTTT. This chain joins TRBV12-3 or TRBV12-4 and TRBJ1-1; 9 bases align to TRBD1. The CDR3 length is 15 residues. The junction had 8 bases not matched to a gene; V was cut back by 7 bases and J by 2 bases.

This clonotype was observed at least ten times. V and J are TRBV3-1 and TRBJ2-1, with D unclear. V shed 1 base and J shed 4 bases, with 11 bases lying between them. Germline CDR1 is LGHDT and CDR2 is YNNKEL (reference sequence). The CDR3 runs 15 residues. CDR3 nucleotide sequence: TGTGCCAGCAGCCAAGGTTTAGCCTTGTACAATGAGCAGTTCTTC. Translated: CASSQGLALYNEQFF.

The rearrangement joins TRBV20-1 to TRBJ2-7; 13 bases line up with TRBD2. This CDR3 is built from 19 residues. V gave up 2 bases and J gave up 0 bases; unmatched junction bases: 13. Germline V gene sequence: CDR1 DFQATT, CDR2 SNEGSKA (reference sequence). The CDR3 protein is CSARTSNPGLAGTSYEQYF. For the CDR3, the DNA is TGCAGTGCTAGAACCTCCAACCCGGGACTAGCGGGGACCTCCTACGAGCAGTACTTC.

This clonotype was counted at least ten times. The rearrangement joins TRBV4-1 to TRBJ2-3, with 7 positions matching TRBD2. Germline V gene sequence: CDR1 MGHRA, CDR2 YSYEKL. V dropped 1 base and J dropped 2; count of bases not matched to a gene: 18. The CDR3 runs to 20 residues. The CDR3 bases are TGCGCCAGCAGCCAAGGATTACACTCTCGGGGGGAGAAGGACACAGATACGCAGTATTTT. Translated, it gives CASSQGLHSRGEKDTDTQYF.

The chain recombines TRBV20-1 with TRBJ2-1; 13 bases fit TRBD2. The CDR3 extends over 14 amino acids. V lost 4 bases, J lost 6 bases, and 3 bases stayed unmatched. CDR1 is DFQATT and CDR2 is SNEGSKA in the germline V gene (reference sequence). For the CDR3, the DNA is TGCAGTGCTAATCGACTAGCGGGGGGCAATGAGCAGTTCTTC. Residues: CSANRLAGGNEQFF.

This clonotype was detected only a few times. The chain has TRBV7-9 and TRBJ2-4, with D maybe TRBD1 (5 bases). In germline, CDR1 is SEHNR, CDR2 FQNEAQ (reference sequence). CDR3 length equals 14 residues. V lost 5 bases and J lost 0, with 8 bases in between. The CDR3 nucleotides read TGTGCCAGCAGCCAAGACAGAGCCAAAAACATTCAGTACTTC. Its translation is CASSQDRAKNIQYF.

The chain combines TRBV28 with TRBJ1-4, with TRBD1 matching over 8 bases. The CDR3 totals 15 residues. V shed 5 bases and J 7 bases; nucleotides not matched to a gene: 9. From germline, CDR1 is MDHEN and CDR2 SYDVKM. DNA of the CDR3: TGTGCCAGCAGTCTTCTACAGGGGGGGGGTGAAAAACTGTTTTTT. Translated: CASSLLQGGGEKLFF.

The rearrangement links TRBV4-1 to TRBJ2-7, with 7 bases fitting TRBD1. Germline CDR1 and CDR2: MGHRA and YSYEKL. The CDR3 is 15 amino acids. The junction had 7 bases not matched to a gene; V was cut back by 3 bases and J by 2 bases. CDR3 sequence (DNA): TGCGCCAGCAGCCATGGGACAGTCGCCGCCTACGAGCAGTACTTC. Translated, it gives CASSHGTVAAYEQYF.

This clonotype has only a few counts. The gene calls are TRBV9 and TRBJ1-1, with no clear D. The V end lost 3 bases, the J end lost 8 bases, and 14 bases lay between the germline ends. The germline V gene has CDR1 SGDLS and CDR2 YYNGEE. This CDR3 contains 13 residues. The CDR3, as DNA: TGTGCCAGCAGCGCGGAGCCCCCTGGGGAAGCTTTCTTT. This encodes CASSAEPPGEAFF.

This chain links TRBV5-1 with TRBJ2-7, with TRBD1 matching 8 bases. Germline-derived CDR1 and CDR2 are SGHRS and YFSETQ. This CDR3 region has 14 residues. The V and J ends lost 1 base and 3 bases, in that order; junction bases with no gene match: 3. In DNA form, the CDR3 reads TGCGCCAGCAGCTTGTTGGGACAGGACTACGAGCAGTACTTC. It specifies CASSLLGQDYEQYF.

The table lists this clonotype with many counts. The CDR3 is CASWSQGSYNEQFF. The CDR3 DNA is TGCGCCAGCTGGTCGCAGGGGTCCTACAATGAGCAGTTCTTC. The rearrangement joins TRBV5-1 to TRBJ2-1, with D possibly TRBD1 on 6 matching bases. Trimming left V 7 bases short and J 1 base short, with 12 bases between. The V gene's germline CDR1 is SGHRS and CDR2 YFSETQ. This CDR3 is built from 14 residues. Based on the CDR3 plus reference TRBV5-1 and TRBJ2-1, the full variable domain is KAGVTQTPRYLIKTRGQQVTLSCSPISGHRSVSWYQQTPGQGLQFLFEYFSETQRNKGNFPGRFSGRQFSNSRSEMNVSTLELGDSALYLCASWSQGSYNEQFFGPGTRLTVL.

The gene calls are TRBV6-1 and TRBJ1-2, with D possibly TRBD1 on 6 matching bases. V was clipped by 4 bases and J by 6 bases, with 15 bases between them. Germline lookup yields CDR1 MNHNS and CDR2 SASEGT. The CDR3 totals 14 residues. The CDR3 loop is CASSAGDTKNGYTF. The CDR3 DNA reads as TGTGCCAGCAGTGCGGGGGACACGAAAAATGGCTACACCTTC.

As DNA, the CDR3 is TGCAGTGCCGGGACTAGCGCCCCGATCACCTACAATGAGCAGTTCTTC. Encoded protein: CSAGTSAPITYNEQFF. The chain couples TRBV20-1 to TRBJ2-1, with 10 bases identical to TRBD2. The length of the CDR3 is 16 residues. Unmatched junction bases numbered 10, after V lost 6 bases and J lost 2 bases. Germline V gene data show CDR1 as DFQATT and CDR2 as SNEGSKA (reference sequence).

In its sample, this clonotype was seen a few times. V usage is TRBV3-1 and J usage is TRBJ2-6; D not certain. The CDR3 totals 18 residues. Germline-derived CDR1 and CDR2 are LGHDT and YNNKEL (reference sequence). V lost 0 bases and J lost 0, with 12 bases in between. In nucleotides, the CDR3 is TGTGCCAGCAGCCAAGATTGGTTCAGTCCCTCTGGGGCCAACGTCCTGACTTTC. Protein product: CASSQDWFSPSGANVLTF.

This clonotype was recorded a few times. The rearrangement links TRBV6-1 to TRBJ2-7; 8 bases fit TRBD1. With 8 bases clipped from V and 2 bases from J, the junction kept 8 bases outside the gene matches. The CDR3 has 14 residues. Looked up from germline, CDR1 is MNHNS and CDR2 is SASEGT. The CDR3 spells CASRYGQGPYEQYF. DNA of the CDR3: TGTGCCAGCCGATATGGACAGGGTCCCTACGAGCAGTACTTC.

This clonotype was seen a few times. This sequence joins TRBV20-1 and TRBJ1-4; 7 nucleotides align to TRBD1. V trimming: 1 base; J trimming: 8 bases; junction bases outside the gene matches: 4. Per the germline V gene, CDR1 is DFQATT and CDR2 is SNEGSKA (reference sequence). The CDR3 has 13 residues. The CDR3 sequence is CSARAGGGEKLFF. CDR3 bases: TGCAGTGCTAGAGCAGGGGGAGGCGAAAAACTGTTTTTT.

This clonotype occurred many times. The chain is built from TRBV12-3 or TRBV12-4 and TRBJ2-7, with D unresolved. The CDR3 consists of 13 residues. The V and J ends lost 0 bases and 6 bases respectively, with 9 bases between them. The CDR3 protein is CASSLAQAGEQYF. In DNA form, the CDR3 reads TGTGCCAGCAGTTTAGCGCAGGCTGGCGAGCAGTACTTC.

This clonotype came up a few times. The rearrangement links TRBV6-1 to TRBJ2-1, with 8 positions matching TRBD2. With V trimmed by 6 bases and J by 0 bases, 4 bases remained unmatched. This CDR3 is built from 15 residues. Germline lookup yields CDR1 MNHNS and CDR2 SASEGT. As DNA, the CDR3 is TGTGCCAGCAGAACCGCGGGGGGCTCCTACAATGAGCAGTTCTTC. It is translated as CASRTAGGSYNEQFF.

This clonotype was picked up one time. The chain couples TRBV2 to TRBJ2-2; D is unresolved. The V gene's germline CDR1 is SNHLY and CDR2 FYNNEI. This CDR3 comprises 13 residues. V lost 7 bases, J lost 4 bases, and 10 bases lay in between. The CDR3 sequence: CASKLGGTGELFF. For the CDR3, the DNA is TGTGCCAGCAAGTTGGGCGGCACCGGGGAGCTGTTTTTT. Full variable domain (outside the CDR3, taken from reference TRBV2 and TRBJ2-2): EPEVTQTPSHQVTQMGQEVILRCVPISNHLYFYWYRQILGQKVEFLVSFYNNEISEKSEIFDDQFSVERPDGSNFTLKIRSTKLEDSAMYFCASKLGGTGELFFGEGSRLTVL.

This clonotype occurred many times. The V gene is TRBV20-1, the J gene TRBJ2-1, with D possibly TRBD2 on 5 matching bases. There are 13 residues in the CDR3. Germline lookup yields CDR1 DFQATT and CDR2 SNEGSKA (reference sequence). The V gene lost 4 bases and the J gene lost 8 bases, with 15 bases spanning the gap. CDR3 DNA sequence: TGCAGTGCTATACTAGTTCGTATCGATGAGCAGTTCTTC. Translation gives CSAILVRIDEQFF.

The genes are TRBV12-3 or TRBV12-4 and TRBJ2-5; a weak D match, TRBD1 (6 bases). The V end lost 3 bases, the J end lost 5 bases, and 10 bases lay between the germline ends. The CDR3 loop spans 13 amino acids. In DNA, the CDR3 is TGTGCCAGCAGTTTTACAGGGTTGGAGACCCAGTACTTC. It translates to CASSFTGLETQYF.

The chain uses TRBV7-8 and TRBJ2-7; D is possibly TRBD1 (6 bases). The CDR3 covers 18 residues. In germline, CDR1 is SGHVS, CDR2 FQNEAQ. The ends were cut back, 3 bases at V and 2 bases at J, with 23 bases in the middle. The CDR3 bases are TGTGCCAGCAGCTTCTCCGCCCCAGGGGATACAAGGACCTACGAGCAGTACTTC. Its protein product is CASSFSAPGDTRTYEQYF.

This clonotype was observed a few times. The rearrangement uses TRBV20-1 and TRBJ2-7; possible D gene TRBD2, 5 bases. The CDR3 covers 12 residues. Germline assignment: CDR1 DFQATT and CDR2 SNEGSKA (reference sequence). V was cut by 3 bases and J by 6 bases, with 12 bases left in between. Written as DNA, the CDR3 is TGCAGTGCTAGGGACTTAGCTGTCGAGCAGTACTTC. Translated: CSARDLAVEQYF.

The J gene is TRBJ2-2, the V gene TRBV3-1, with D unresolved. Germline-derived CDR1 and CDR2 are LGHDT and YNNKEL (reference sequence). CDR3 length: 17 amino acids. Trimming pared 4 bases from V and 0 bases from J, leaving 15 bases between. The chain's CDR3 is CASSRGRPIANTGELFF. CDR3 in DNA: TGTGCCAGCAGCCGTGGGCGGCCGATCGCGAACACCGGGGAGCTGTTTTTT.

The gene calls are TRBV7-9 and TRBJ2-1, with 14 bases identical to TRBD2. After removal of 5 bases from V and 9 bases from J, the junction contained 6 bases not matched to a gene. The germline gives CDR1 SEHNR, CDR2 FQNEAQ (reference sequence). The CDR3 length is 15 residues. This chain's CDR3 is CASSGTSGSSVEQFF. The CDR3 nucleotides read TGTGCCAGCAGCGGGACTAGCGGGAGTTCGGTTGAGCAGTTCTTC.

A single count supports this clonotype. The chain employs TRBV20-1 and TRBJ2-1, with 7 bases lining up with TRBD2. The germline gives CDR1 DFQATT, CDR2 SNEGSKA (reference sequence). The CDR3 sequence is 16 residues long. Trimming took 1 base from V and 4 from J; bases not matched to a gene: 10. The CDR3 sequence is CSARVPGGRGYNEQFF. As DNA, the CDR3 is TGCAGTGCTAGAGTCCCCGGGGGGAGGGGTTACAATGAGCAGTTCTTC.

In this sample, this clonotype turned up a few times. The V gene is TRBV5-6, the J gene TRBJ1-4; D unclear. This CDR3 spans 13 amino acids. From germline, CDR1 is SGHDT and CDR2 YYEEEE. Trimming stripped 2 bases from V and 8 bases from J, with 10 bases between. In DNA form, the CDR3 reads TGTGCCAGCAGCTTCGGTGACGGGGAAAAACTGTTTTTT. Translating it yields CASSFGDGEKLFF.